A single sample is the source of the 18 T cell receptor beta chains below, sequenced in a study of cytomegalovirus exposure and HLA in healthy donors. In the PCR, 60 Vbeta and 13 Jbeta primers were used. Profiling relied on immunoSEQ multiplex PCR, and the TCRdb table lists in-frame clones only, not all of them. In the table there are more than 100,000 clones, approximately 8.9% of which are singletons. Sample: PBMCs. The receptors shown here come from a woman aged 40 to 49 in good health and CMV-seropositive.

This clone was observed a few times. The chain is built from TRBV6-1 and TRBJ1-2; D may be TRBD1 (6 bases). Trimming cost V 6 bases and J 4 bases, with 12 bases left between them. Germline V gene data show CDR1 as MNHNS and CDR2 as SASEGT. The CDR3 loop spans 13 amino acids. CDR3 in amino acids: CASRAGVSYGYTF. The DNA for the CDR3 is TGTGCCAGCAGGGCAGGGGTTAGCTATGGCTACACCTTC.

This clone has more than one count but fewer than ten. This chain links TRBV6-5 with TRBJ2-7; TRBD2 aligns across 7 bases. The CDR3 consists of 14 residues. Germline V gene lookup returns CDR1 MNHEY and CDR2 SVGAGI. The trim removed 6 bases at V and 2 bases at J, leaving 7 bases unmatched. The CDR3: CASRLTAGTYEQYF. For the CDR3, the DNA is TGTGCCAGCAGACTAACAGCGGGGACCTACGAGCAGTACTTC.

This clone showed up just a few times. The chain has TRBV5-1 and TRBJ2-7, with 9 bases lining up with TRBD1. This CDR3 has 14 amino acids. The trim removed 5 bases at V and 3 bases at J, leaving 6 bases unmatched. Germline CDR1 SGHRS, CDR2 YFSETQ. As DNA, the CDR3 is TGCGCCAGCAGAGGGACAGGGACGCTCTACGAGCAGTACTTC. Protein product: CASRGTGTLYEQYF. The variable domain in full, with the rest retrieved from reference TRBV5-1 and TRBJ2-7, is KAGVTQTPRYLIKTRGQQVTLSCSPISGHRSVSWYQQTPGQGLQFLFEYFSETQRNKGNFPGRFSGRQFSNSRSEMNVSTLELGDSALYLCASRGTGTLYEQYFGPGTRLTVT.

In this sample, this clone turned up a few times. This chain links TRBV4-1 with TRBJ1-6; 9 bases map to TRBD1. This CDR3 contains 15 residues. Germline CDR1 and CDR2: MGHRA and YSYEKL. V lost 0 bases to trimming and J lost 8 bases; unmatched junction nucleotides: 2. The CDR3 DNA reads TGCGCCAGCAGCCAAGATGGGACAGGGTATTCACCCCTCCACTTT. This translates into CASSQDGTGYSPLHF.

The chain has TRBV7-8 and TRBJ1-1; D unclear. The CDR3 contains 13 residues. Germline values: CDR1 SGHVS, CDR2 FQNEAQ. Trimming took 2 bases from V and 2 from J, leaving 6 bases between them. DNA for the CDR3: TGTGCCAGCAGCTTATCCTACAACACTGAAGCTTTCTTT. It yields the protein CASSLSYNTEAFF.

The table lists this clone with a few counts. The V and J genes are TRBV5-1 and TRBJ2-1; D uncertain. Per germline, CDR1 SGHRS and CDR2 YFSETQ. Trimming removed 2 bases from V and 3 bases from J, with 9 bases in between. This CDR3 has 14 residues. CDR3 nucleotides: TGCGCCAGCAGCTTTTATCCGGGCTACAATGAGCAGTTCTTC. Translating it yields CASSFYPGYNEQFF.

The chain uses TRBV10-2 and TRBJ2-7, with 7 bases that match TRBD2. CDR1 and CDR2 (germline): WSHSY, SAAADI. J was trimmed by 1 base and V by 4 bases; bases with no gene match: 4. The CDR3 has 14 residues. This CDR3 reads CASSVSGASYEQYF. The CDR3 DNA reads as TGCGCCAGCAGTGTCAGCGGGGCATCCTACGAGCAGTACTTC.

This clone was counted between two and nine times. V usage is TRBV7-9 and J usage is TRBJ1-3; TRBD1 agrees at 7 bases. With 5 bases clipped from V and 0 bases from J, the junction kept 4 bases outside the gene matches. Germline V gene sequence: CDR1 SEHNR, CDR2 FQNEAQ (reference sequence). CDR3 size: 15 residues. CDR3 residues: CASSDYRGSGNTIYF. CDR3 nucleotides: TGTGCCAGCAGCGACTACAGGGGCTCTGGAAACACCATATATTTT.

The chain has TRBV5-1 and TRBJ2-5; 11 bases are a match to TRBD2. The junction had 11 bases not matched to a gene; V was cut back by 4 bases and J by 3 bases. The CDR3 is 17 residues long. The germline gives CDR1 SGHRS, CDR2 YFSETQ. The CDR3 spells CASSLRSGTSGKETQYF. The CDR3 region has the DNA TGCGCCAGCAGCCTCCGCTCCGGGACTAGCGGAAAAGAGACCCAGTACTTC. The full variable domain, rest sourced from reference TRBV5-1 and TRBJ2-5, is KAGVTQTPRYLIKTRGQQVTLSCSPISGHRSVSWYQQTPGQGLQFLFEYFSETQRNKGNFPGRFSGRQFSNSRSEMNVSTLELGDSALYLCASSLRSGTSGKETQYFGPGTRLLVL.

V gene TRBV9 combines with J gene TRBJ1-1, with TRBD1 identical over 10 bases. Germline lookup yields CDR1 SGDLS and CDR2 YYNGEE. This CDR3 region has 14 residues. V lost 4 bases to trimming and J lost 1 base; unmatched junction nucleotides: 1. The CDR3 loop is CASSRTGGNTEAFF. The CDR3 DNA reads as TGTGCCAGCAGCAGGACAGGGGGGAACACTGAAGCTTTCTTT.

This clone showed up just a few times. This chain links TRBV7-9 with TRBJ1-1, with a weak D call TRBD1 (5 bases). With 5 bases removed from V and 3 bases from J, the gap between germline ends came to 19 bases. Looked up from germline, CDR1 is SEHNR and CDR2 is FQNEAQ (reference sequence). CDR3 length: 16 residues. CDR3: CASSPVRSKGDTEAFF. In DNA, the CDR3 is TGTGCCAGCAGCCCCGTCCGATCAAAAGGGGACACTGAAGCTTTCTTT.

The V and J genes are TRBV6-1 and TRBJ2-7, with TRBD1 matching 9 bases. The CDR3 has 15 residues. CDR1 is MNHNS and CDR2 is SASEGT in the germline V gene. V lost 4 bases, J lost 2 bases, and 6 bases stayed unmatched. CDR3: CASSVSGTGTYEQYF. The CDR3 nucleotides read TGTGCCAGCAGTGTTTCCGGGACAGGGACCTACGAGCAGTACTTC.

The J gene is TRBJ1-2, the V gene TRBV6-5, with unresolved D. The CDR3 consists of 13 residues. Trimming took off 2 bases at V and 4 bases at J, with 8 bases between the two ends. The germline V gene has CDR1 MNHEY and CDR2 SVGAGI. CDR3 bases: TGTGCCAGCAGTTACACGGGGTCCTATGGCTACACCTTC. It translates to CASSYTGSYGYTF.

This clone was observed a handful of times. This chain links TRBV5-1 with TRBJ1-4; D uncertain. Germline CDR1 reads SGHRS; CDR2 reads YFSETQ. Trimming removed 4 bases from V and 7 bases from J, with 14 bases in between. The CDR3 totals 14 residues. The CDR3 sequence is CASSPREGGEKLFF. Written as DNA, the CDR3 is TGCGCCAGCAGCCCTCGCGAGGGCGGTGAAAAACTGTTTTTT.

The rearrangement links TRBV5-6 to TRBJ2-7; D is possibly TRBD2 (6 bases). CDR1 and CDR2 from the germline V gene are SGHDT and YYEEEE. The CDR3 consists of 14 residues. The V gene lost 0 bases and the J gene lost 2 bases, with 9 bases spanning the gap. The CDR3, as DNA: TGTGCCAGCAGCTTGGTGGGCGGGACCTACGAGCAGTACTTC. Protein product: CASSLVGGTYEQYF. The whole variable domain, filled in from reference TRBV5-6 and TRBJ2-7, reads DAGVTQSPTHLIKTRGQQVTLRCSPKSGHDTVSWYQQALGQGPQFIFQYYEEEERQRGNFPDRFSGHQFPNYSSELNVNALLLGDSALYLCASSLVGGTYEQYFGPGTRLTVT.

V gene TRBV6-5 combines with J gene TRBJ1-6; TRBD1 agrees at 9 bases. J gave up 8 bases and V 6 bases, and 8 bases lay outside the gene matches. The CDR3 has 15 amino acids. CDR1 is MNHEY and CDR2 is SVGAGI in the germline V gene. The chain's CDR3 is CASSAPGQGYSPLHF. CDR3 bases: TGTGCCAGCAGCGCCCCGGGACAGGGCTATTCACCCCTCCACTTT.

This clone was recorded only once. The chain recombines TRBV9 with TRBJ2-5; no firm D call. The CDR3 runs to 13 residues. Germline assignment: CDR1 SGDLS and CDR2 YYNGEE. The V and J ends lost 1 base and 1 base respectively, with 5 bases between them. CDR3 amino acids: CASSVTVQETQYF. The CDR3 coding sequence is TGTGCCAGCAGCGTAACAGTCCAAGAGACCCAGTACTTC.

This clone showed up just a few times. The rearrangement links TRBV19 to TRBJ1-1; no clear D. Germline V gives CDR1 LNHDA, CDR2 SQIVND (reference sequence). CDR3 length: 13 amino acids. Trimming shortened V by 5 bases and J by 0 bases, and 7 bases separated the two germline ends. The CDR3 DNA sequence: TGTGCCAGTAGTTCTACCATGAACACTGAAGCTTTCTTT. This codes for CASSSTMNTEAFF.